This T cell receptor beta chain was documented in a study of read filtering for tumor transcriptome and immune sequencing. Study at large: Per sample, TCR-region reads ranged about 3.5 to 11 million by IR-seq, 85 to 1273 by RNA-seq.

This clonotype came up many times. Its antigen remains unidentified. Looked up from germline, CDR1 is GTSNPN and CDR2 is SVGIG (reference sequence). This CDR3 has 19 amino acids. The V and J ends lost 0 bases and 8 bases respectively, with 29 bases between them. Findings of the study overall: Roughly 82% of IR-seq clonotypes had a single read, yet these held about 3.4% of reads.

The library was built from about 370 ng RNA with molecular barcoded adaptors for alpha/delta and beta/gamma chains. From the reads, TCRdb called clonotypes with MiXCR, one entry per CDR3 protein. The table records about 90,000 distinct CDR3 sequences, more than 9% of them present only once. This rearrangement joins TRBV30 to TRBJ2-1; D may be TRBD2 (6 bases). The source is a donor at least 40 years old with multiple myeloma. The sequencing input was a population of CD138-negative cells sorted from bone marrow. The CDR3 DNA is TGTGCCTGGAGTGTACCGGGACTGGGGCGGGCAGGTCTGTTGGATGAGCAGTTCTTC. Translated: CAWSVPGLGRAGLLDEQFF.